These 11 T cell receptor beta chains originate from one sample sequenced in a study of T-cell reconstitution after alpha-beta-depleted transplantation in children. A library of TCRbeta sequences, prepared with unique molecular identifiers, was generated. TCRdb re-called the PCR reads through MiXCR, storing one row per CDR3 protein. The sample records under 450,000 distinct CDR3 sequences, 15% to 20% being singletons. This material consisted of PBMCs, mostly from graft donor cells, taken 360 days after TCRalphabeta/CD19-depleted stem cell transplant. The receptors stem from a boy less than two years old who had a stem cell transplant for Wiskott-Aldrich syndrome, so the T cells may come from the graft donor.

This chain links TRBV5-6 with TRBJ2-2; a weak D match, TRBD1 (6 bases). The CDR3 runs 14 residues. With 3 bases removed from V and 8 bases from J, the gap between germline ends came to 14 bases. CDR1 and CDR2 from the germline V gene are SGHDT and YYEEEE. The CDR3: CASSSTGMMGELFF. The CDR3 DNA reads as TGTGCCAGCAGCTCCACAGGGATGATGGGGGAGCTGTTTTTT.

This clonotype was recorded a few times. The chain employs TRBV7-9 and TRBJ2-3; 10 bases agree with TRBD1. Trimming removed 5 bases from V and 5 bases from J; junction bases left unmatched: 13. CDR1 is SEHNR and CDR2 is FQNEAQ in the germline V gene (reference sequence). This CDR3 comprises 17 residues. The CDR3 spells CASSLGLGQGKGDTQYF. In DNA form, the CDR3 reads TGTGCCAGCAGCCTAGGCTTGGGACAGGGGAAAGGAGATACGCAGTATTTT. Using reference TRBV7-9 and TRBJ2-3 for the parts outside the CDR3, the full variable domain is DTGVSQNPRHKITKRGQNVTFRCDPISEHNRLYWYRQTLGQGPEFLTYFQNEAQLEKSRLLSDRFSAERPKGSFSTLEIQRTEQGDSAMYLCASSLGLGQGKGDTQYFGPGTRLTVL.

The rearrangement joins TRBV20-1 to TRBJ2-2; 8 nucleotides align to TRBD2. The CDR3 runs to 18 residues. Germline values: CDR1 DFQATT, CDR2 SNEGSKA (reference sequence). V lost 6 bases to trimming and J lost 2 bases; unmatched junction nucleotides: 17. DNA of the CDR3: TGCAGTGCCCCCACTCCCCTAGCGGGCGGCCCAAACACCGGGGAGCTGTTTTTT. Protein sequence: CSAPTPLAGGPNTGELFF.

This clonotype has just a few counts. The J gene is TRBJ2-5, the V gene TRBV12-3 or TRBV12-4; 8 nucleotides line up with TRBD1. After removal of 5 bases from V and 0 bases from J, the junction contained 2 bases not matched to a gene. The length of the CDR3 is 14 residues. CDR3 in DNA: TGTGCCAGCAGTAAGACAGGGGACCAAGAGACCCAGTACTTC. Protein: CASSKTGDQETQYF.

The chain recombines TRBV5-6 with TRBJ2-7, with D perhaps TRBD1 (6 bases). The CDR3 consists of 14 residues. Germline V CDR1 and CDR2: SGHDT, YYEEEE. Trimming cost V 0 bases and J 3 bases, with 10 bases left between them. The CDR3 DNA sequence: TGTGCCAGCAGCTTGGAGGGACACCTCTACGAGCAGTACTTC. Its translation is CASSLEGHLYEQYF. Variable domain in full (rest from reference TRBV5-6 and TRBJ2-7): DAGVTQSPTHLIKTRGQQVTLRCSPKSGHDTVSWYQQALGQGPQFIFQYYEEEERQRGNFPDRFSGHQFPNYSSELNVNALLLGDSALYLCASSLEGHLYEQYFGPGTRLTVT.

Many counts were recorded for this clonotype. The gene calls are TRBV10-3 and TRBJ2-1; 10 bases fit TRBD2. Germline loops: CDR1 ENHRY, CDR2 SYGVKD. This CDR3 is built from 17 residues. Trimming at V came to 2 bases and at J to 0 bases, leaving 4 bases not matched to a gene. CDR3 sequence (DNA): TGTGCCATCAGTGAGAGAGCTAGCGGGAGCTCCTACAATGAGCAGTTCTTC. Translated: CAISERASGSSYNEQFF.

This clonotype was counted at least ten times. The CDR3 protein is CASSLVGGIGTGVPYEQYF. For the CDR3, the DNA is TGTGCCAGCAGCTTAGTCGGGGGGATCGGGACAGGGGTCCCCTACGAGCAGTACTTC. The chain recombines TRBV11-1 with TRBJ2-7; 10 bases match TRBD1. The CDR3 contains 19 residues. Losses at the gene ends were 1 base for V and 2 bases for J; bases not matched to a gene: 14. The germline V gene has CDR1 SGHAT and CDR2 FQDESV (reference sequence).

This clonotype was found a few times. This chain connects TRBV5-1 to TRBJ2-5, with a tentative D call TRBD1 (6 bases). The V end was cut by 0 bases, the J end by 2 bases, with 14 bases between. This CDR3 region has 16 residues. Germline-derived CDR1 and CDR2 are SGHRS and YFSETQ. CDR3 sequence reads: CASSLEGQGRQETQYF. The CDR3 DNA follows: TGCGCCAGCAGCTTGGAGGGGCAGGGGAGACAAGAGACCCAGTACTTC.

This clonotype was recorded a few times. The chain combines TRBV7-8 with TRBJ2-3; 8 positions match TRBD2. J gave up 0 bases and V 5 bases, and 4 bases lay outside the gene matches. Germline V gene data show CDR1 as SGHVS and CDR2 as FQNEAQ. The CDR3 extends over 15 amino acids. This CDR3 is CASSVQRGSTDTQYF. Here the CDR3 DNA reads TGTGCCAGCAGCGTACAGCGGGGGAGCACAGATACGCAGTATTTT.

This clonotype occurred a few times. This sequence joins TRBV20-1 and TRBJ2-1; D assignment may be TRBD1 or TRBD2 (5 bases each). The CDR3 covers 14 residues. In germline, CDR1 is DFQATT, CDR2 SNEGSKA (reference sequence). V dropped 3 bases and J dropped 3 bases, with 12 bases sitting between them. CDR3: CSARGVGDYNEQFF. In DNA, the CDR3 is TGCAGTGCTAGGGGGGTCGGGGACTACAATGAGCAGTTCTTC.

This clonotype came up a few times. The chain couples TRBV7-9 to TRBJ2-7, with D tentatively TRBD1 or TRBD2 (5 bases each). Looked up from germline, CDR1 is SEHNR and CDR2 is FQNEAQ (reference sequence). V shed 1 base and J shed 7 bases, with 14 bases lying between them. The CDR3 consists of 14 residues. CDR3 sequence (DNA): TGTGCCAGCAGCTTAGGGGGGTCACCAAGGGAGCAGTACTTC. It translates to CASSLGGSPREQYF.